The sequence of this T cell receptor (beta chain) was determined in a study of blood T cell repertoires in COVID-19. Study-level background: T cells, B-cell-depleted T cells, or PBMCs provided the cDNA or gDNA that served as material.

The CDR3 is 17 amino acids. Authors' data handling: Reference gene primers were amplified, and this amplification served to estimate nucleated cell counts. Assay used: immunoSEQ multiplex PCR; TCRdb lists only in-frame clones, some missing. V and J calls and clone size are as listed in that table; D and trimming were resolved from the DNA. Found here are over 20,000 clones, 83% of them singletons; the top ten hold 6.5% to 8.5%. The V gene is TRBV21-1, the J gene TRBJ2-1; TRBD2, the D gene given by the table, was not confirmed from the DNA. TRBV21-1 is a documented pseudogene. The origin of this receptor is a human donor in a cohort sampled during active COVID-19. The sample was peripheral blood. CDR3 sequence (DNA): TGTGCCAGCAGCAAATTAGGCGGAGGCGAACCGTACAATGAGCAGTTCTTC. Amino acid sequence: CASSKLGGGEPYNEQFF.